A single sample gave rise to the 30 T cell receptor beta chains below, sequenced in a study of cytomegalovirus exposure and HLA in healthy donors (TCRdb year 2017). To prepare the library, the immunoSEQ multiplex PCR assay was applied. For the multiplex PCR, a mixture combining 60 forward primers for TCR Vbeta segments and 13 reverse primers for TCR Jbeta segments was used. The immuneACCESS repertoire file appears here via TCRdb, limited to in-frame rearrangements. These files lack a portion of the clones; in checked studies, under half of the deficit traces to unresolved V genes, and the cause of the others is not known. A total of under 130,000 clones appear in this sample, roughly 70% of them only once. The ten top clones hold approximately 11% of the sample. Input material: PBMCs. The receptors come from a man in his forties or fifties in good health and CMV-seropositive.

The sample holds a few counts of this clone. The rearrangement joins TRBV2 to TRBJ1-1; D gene uncertain. The CDR3 is made up of 13 amino acids. Germline V gene data show CDR1 as SNHLY and CDR2 as FYNNEI. The germline V and J ends were trimmed by 7 bases and 1 base, with 10 bases remaining between them. CDR3 sequence reads: CASTTVRNTEAFF. Written as DNA, the CDR3 is TGTGCCAGCACCACGGTAAGGAACACTGAAGCTTTCTTT.

The chain employs TRBV6-6 and TRBJ2-7; TRBD1 might be the D (6 bases). This CDR3 comprises 16 residues. Germline CDR1 MNHNY, CDR2 SVGAGI (reference sequence). Trimming took off 5 bases at V and 6 bases at J, with 23 bases between the two ends. Here the CDR3 reads CASSADLTGLPSEQYF. CDR3 sequence (DNA): TGTGCCAGCAGTGCTGATCTTACAGGGTTGCCCTCCGAGCAGTACTTC.

The chain is built from TRBV27 and TRBJ2-7; possibly TRBD1 for D (6 bases). V was trimmed by 6 bases and J by 1 base, leaving 13 bases between them. The germline gives CDR1 MNHEY, CDR2 SMNVEV (reference sequence). This CDR3 comprises 14 residues. CDR3 bases: TGTGCCAGCAGGATAAGACAGGAATCCTACGAGCAGTACTTC. Encoded protein: CASRIRQESYEQYF.

The CDR3 bases are TGCAGCGTTACTCGGGCGGGACAGTCCTACAATGAGCAGTTCTTC. As protein: CSVTRAGQSYNEQFF. V and J are TRBV29-1 and TRBJ2-1, with a possible D match to TRBD1 (7 bases). This CDR3 contains 15 residues. V was cut by 5 bases and J by 1 base, with 15 bases left in between. Germline V lookup: CDR1 SQVTM, CDR2 ANQGSEA.

The V call is TRBV6-5, the J call TRBJ2-1; 9 bases are shared with TRBD1. The CDR3 is 12 amino acids. J lost 13 bases, V lost 6 bases, and 7 bases had no gene match. In germline, CDR1 is MNHEY, CDR2 SVGAGI. CDR3 coding DNA: TGTGCCAGCAGCCCCGGGGACAGGGAACAGTTCTTC. Amino acid sequence: CASSPGDREQFF.

J is TRBJ1-4 and V is TRBV4-3; 9 bases agree with TRBD1. CDR3 length: 14 residues. V lost 4 bases to trimming and J lost 8 bases; unmatched junction nucleotides: 5. Germline CDR1 LGHNA, CDR2 YSLEER. The CDR3 reads CASSRGQGGEKLFF. Here the CDR3 DNA reads TGCGCCAGCAGCCGGGGACAGGGAGGAGAAAAACTGTTTTTT.

The chain combines TRBV6-5 with TRBJ2-3, with 7 bases that match TRBD2. The CDR3 has 15 amino acids. J was trimmed by 0 bases and V by 4 bases; bases with no gene match: 4. Per germline, CDR1 MNHEY and CDR2 SVGAGI. The CDR3 DNA is TGTGCCAGCAGTTCACTAGCGAAGAGCACAGATACGCAGTATTTT. Translated, it gives CASSSLAKSTDTQYF.

This chain uses TRBV19 with TRBJ2-3; 9 bases align to TRBD1. The CDR3 length is 14 residues. V was clipped by 10 bases and J by 6 bases; unmatched bases: 11. Germline assignment: CDR1 LNHDA and CDR2 SQIVND (reference sequence). The CDR3 region is CATKSGTGFDTQYF. The DNA for the CDR3 is TGTGCCACCAAATCCGGGACAGGGTTTGATACGCAGTATTTT.

The J gene is TRBJ1-1, the V gene TRBV9; no definite D call. Germline lookup yields CDR1 SGDLS and CDR2 YYNGEE. Trimming took off 3 bases at V and 4 bases at J, with 13 bases between the two ends. The CDR3 extends over 14 amino acids. DNA for the CDR3: TGTGCCAGCAGCGCCAACGAGGTAGGCACTGAAGCTTTCTTT. This sequence encodes CASSANEVGTEAFF.

This clone was seen just once. This chain links TRBV7-9 with TRBJ1-4, with 10 bases that match TRBD1. V lost 1 base to trimming and J lost 8 bases; unmatched junction nucleotides: 7. The germline CDR1 and CDR2 sequences are SEHNR and FQNEAQ (reference sequence). The CDR3 extends over 16 amino acids. Here the CDR3 reads CASSLDVGQGQEKLFF. CDR3 coding DNA: TGTGCCAGCAGCTTAGACGTGGGACAGGGGCAGGAAAAACTGTTTTTT.

The chain joins TRBV19 to TRBJ1-1; no definite D call. V lost 5 bases, J lost 1 base, and 8 bases lay in between. The CDR3 covers 13 residues. The V gene's germline CDR1 is LNHDA and CDR2 SQIVND (reference sequence). The chain's CDR3 is CASSVRSNTEAFF. CDR3 nucleotides: TGTGCCAGTAGTGTCAGATCGAACACTGAAGCTTTCTTT.

V and J are TRBV19 and TRBJ1-2, with 8 bases that match TRBD1. The CDR3 runs 19 residues. Per the germline V gene, CDR1 is LNHDA and CDR2 is SQIVND (reference sequence). Losses at the gene ends were 3 bases for V and 1 base for J; bases not matched to a gene: 16. In nucleotides, the CDR3 is TGTGCCAGTAGTATCGTTCCCCGACGACAGGGGCTTTATAACTATGGCTACACCTTC. Its protein product is CASSIVPRRQGLYNYGYTF.

The chain combines TRBV5-1 with TRBJ2-1; D not resolved. CDR3 size: 13 residues. In germline, CDR1 is SGHRS, CDR2 YFSETQ. Trimming removed 0 bases from V and 8 bases from J, with 9 bases in between. The CDR3 coding sequence is TGCGCCAGCAGCTTGGCCTTAGTGGATGAGCAGTTCTTC. Its protein product is CASSLALVDEQFF.

The chain employs TRBV7-2 and TRBJ2-5; 8 bases agree with TRBD2. V shed 1 base and J 1 base; nucleotides not matched to a gene: 2. Germline V CDR1 and CDR2: SGHTA, FQGNSA. CDR3 size: 15 residues. The CDR3 loop is CASSLETSGQETQYF. In DNA, the CDR3 is TGTGCCAGCAGCTTAGAAACTAGCGGCCAAGAGACCCAGTACTTC. The full variable domain, rest sourced from reference TRBV7-2 and TRBJ2-5, is GAGVSQSPSNKVTEKGKDVELRCDPISGHTALYWYRQSLGQGLEFLIYFQGNSAPDKSGLPSDRFSAERTGGSVSTLTIQRTQQEDSAVYLCASSLETSGQETQYFGPGTRLLVL.

The V call is TRBV19, the J call TRBJ1-2; 8 nucleotides agree with TRBD1. With 2 bases clipped from V and 5 bases from J, the junction kept 4 bases outside the gene matches. The length of the CDR3 is 14 residues. The V gene's germline CDR1 is LNHDA and CDR2 SQIVND (reference sequence). The CDR3 DNA reads TGTGCCAGTAGTATAACAGGGGGGTATTATGGCTACACCTTC. Its protein is CASSITGGYYGYTF.

The CDR3 DNA sequence: TGCGCCAGCAGCCAAGGTGTCACTTCGGAGACCCAGTACTTC. Its protein is CASSQGVTSETQYF. V usage is TRBV4-1 and J usage is TRBJ2-5; no definite D call. V was clipped by 1 base and J by 5 bases, with 11 bases between them. This CDR3 comprises 14 residues. Germline CDR1 MGHRA, CDR2 YSYEKL.

The chain has TRBV6-5 and TRBJ2-1; TRBD2 agrees at 10 bases. CDR3 length: 14 amino acids. Germline values: CDR1 MNHEY, CDR2 SVGAGI. The V and J ends lost 6 bases and 8 bases, in that order; junction bases with no gene match: 7. The CDR3 loop is CASSIAGGTDEQFF. For the CDR3, the DNA is TGTGCCAGCAGCATAGCGGGGGGAACGGATGAGCAGTTCTTC.

The CDR3: CASSLALAGGPGEQFF. The CDR3 nucleotides read TGTGCCAGCAGCTTGGCTTTAGCGGGAGGGCCGGGTGAGCAGTTCTTC. The chain uses TRBV5-4 and TRBJ2-1, with 11 bases identical to TRBD2. V dropped 0 bases and J dropped 9; count of bases not matched to a gene: 8. Germline V lookup: CDR1 SGHNT, CDR2 YYREEE (reference sequence). The CDR3 length is 16 residues.

The chain links TRBV7-9 to TRBJ2-3; the D gene is possibly TRBD1 (6 bases). CDR3 length: 12 amino acids. CDR1 and CDR2 (germline): SEHNR, FQNEAQ (reference sequence). The V and J ends lost 9 bases and 0 bases respectively, with 7 bases between them. The CDR3 DNA sequence: TGTGCCAGACAGGGAAGCACAGATACGCAGTATTTT. Its protein product is CARQGSTDTQYF.

This sequence joins TRBV28 and TRBJ2-6; no definite D call. Looked up from germline, CDR1 is MDHEN and CDR2 is SYDVKM. V was cut by 3 bases and J by 0 bases, with 6 bases left in between. This CDR3 contains 15 residues. CDR3 coding DNA: TGTGCCAGCAGTTTCTATCTCTCTGGGGCCAACGTCCTGACTTTC. Its protein is CASSFYLSGANVLTF.

The chain couples TRBV2 to TRBJ2-1; 11 bases map to TRBD1. After removal of 3 bases from V and 3 bases from J, the junction contained 4 bases not matched to a gene. The CDR3 sequence is 16 residues long. Germline assignment: CDR1 SNHLY and CDR2 FYNNEI. The CDR3 region has the DNA TGTGCCAGCAGTGACGGACAGGGGGCTTTCTACAATGAGCAGTTCTTC. Translated: CASSDGQGAFYNEQFF.

V gene TRBV29-1 combines with J gene TRBJ1-2; TRBD1 is a possible D gene (6 bases). CDR3 length: 11 residues. CDR1 and CDR2 from the germline V gene are SQVTM and ANQGSEA. The V gene lost 8 bases and the J gene lost 6 bases, with 13 bases spanning the gap. CDR3 DNA sequence: TGCAGCATTAGGACAGTGGATGGCTACACCTTC. Amino acid sequence: CSIRTVDGYTF.

The chain couples TRBV28 to TRBJ2-1; D gene ambiguous. This CDR3 spans 16 amino acids. Germline assignment: CDR1 MDHEN and CDR2 SYDVKM. The ends were cut back, 5 bases at V and 0 bases at J, with 14 bases in the middle. The CDR3 here is CASSPPITSSYNEQFF. CDR3 in DNA: TGTGCCAGCAGTCCGCCTATTACGAGCTCCTACAATGAGCAGTTCTTC.

The V and J genes are TRBV11-2 and TRBJ2-7; 9 bases match TRBD2. V lost 2 bases and J lost 6; bases outside the gene matches: 5. The V gene's germline CDR1 is SGHAT and CDR2 FQNNGV. The CDR3 consists of 14 residues. The CDR3 sequence is CASSLSSGSAEQYV. CDR3 nucleotides: TGTGCCAGCAGCTTAAGTAGCGGGAGTGCCGAGCAGTACGTC.

This clone was seen a few times. The germline gene is not matched at one end of the junction; a read error may be the cause. V and J are TRBV7-9 and TRBJ1-2, with a tentative D call TRBD1 (5 bases). The CDR3 extends over 16 amino acids. Germline CDR1 reads SEHNR; CDR2 reads FQNEAQ (reference sequence). Here the CDR3 DNA reads TGTTCCAGCAGCTTAGCGATGCCAGGGCCTCGGCGGGGCTACACCTTC. This sequence encodes CSSSLAMPGPRRGYTF.

The chain couples TRBV7-9 to TRBJ2-5; tentatively, D is TRBD1 (6 bases). Germline V gene sequence: CDR1 SEHNR, CDR2 FQNEAQ (reference sequence). V was clipped by 5 bases and J by 0 bases, with 10 bases between them. CDR3 length: 14 amino acids. CDR3 loop: CASSLGANQETQYF. The CDR3 DNA follows: TGTGCCAGCAGCCTGGGGGCAAACCAAGAGACCCAGTACTTC.

CDR3: CASSLGGPRQPQHF. As DNA, the CDR3 is TGTGCCAGCAGCTTGGGGGGGCCGAGGCAGCCCCAGCATTTT. The J gene is TRBJ1-5, the V gene TRBV7-2, with TRBD1 as a possible D gene (6 bases). V was clipped by 3 bases and J by 7 bases, with 13 bases between them. The CDR3 runs 14 residues. Germline-derived CDR1 and CDR2 are SGHTA and FQGNSA.

This chain connects TRBV5-1 to TRBJ2-3, with D possibly TRBD2 on 5 matching bases. CDR3 size: 13 residues. Germline V lookup: CDR1 SGHRS, CDR2 YFSETQ. Between the trimmed V and J ends, which lost 4 bases and 2 bases, there was a span of 8 bases. CDR3 loop: CASSPGYTDTQYF. The CDR3 coding sequence is TGCGCCAGCAGCCCGGGATACACAGATACGCAGTATTTT.

The chain carries TRBV5-6 and TRBJ2-7; TRBD1 aligns across 7 bases. V was pared by 4 bases and J by 5 bases, with 9 bases of the junction left unmatched. The CDR3 extends over 14 amino acids. Germline CDR1 is SGHDT and CDR2 is YYEEEE. DNA of the CDR3: TGTGCCAGCAGCATGACCGGGACAGCCGACGAGCAGTACTTC. Its protein is CASSMTGTADEQYF.

This clone appeared a few times. The rearrangement joins TRBV5-4 to TRBJ2-7, with 14 positions matching TRBD2. Germline V lookup: CDR1 SGHNT, CDR2 YYREEE (reference sequence). This CDR3 comprises 17 residues. J gave up 2 bases and V 4 bases, and 8 bases lay outside the gene matches. CDR3 coding DNA: TGTGCCAGCAGCCGGACTAGCGGGAGGACCGGGGCCTACGAGCAGTACTTC. Translation: CASSRTSGRTGAYEQYF.